This entry lists 21 T cell receptor beta chains sequenced from one sample in a study of beta chain features in type 1 diabetes. Reverse transcription of all isolated RNA meant that expressed TCRB transcripts were sequenced. The method was immunoSEQ multiplex PCR; TCRdb's version includes in-frame clones alone and lacks a portion of them. The sample consists of 860,000 or so clones, roughly 16% of them appearing once. Sequencing was done on a sample of naive CD4+ T cells from blood. The receptor set was obtained from a young woman in good health.

This chain connects TRBV18 to TRBJ1-1, with 8 nucleotides matching TRBD1. The CDR3 contains 14 residues. Germline lookup yields CDR1 KGHSH and CDR2 LQKENI. Trimming took 2 bases from V and 7 from J; bases not matched to a gene: 6. The CDR3 region is CASSPGPTGVEAFF. CDR3 sequence (DNA): TGTGCCAGCTCACCAGGCCCGACAGGGGTTGAAGCTTTCTTT.

This clone has a handful of counts. The chain is built from TRBV18 and TRBJ2-7, with 14 bases matching TRBD2. The CDR3 contains 14 residues. Germline V CDR1 and CDR2: KGHSH, LQKENI. The ends lost 8 bases at V and 5 bases at J; junction bases unmatched: 5. Here the CDR3 DNA reads TGTGCCAGCACAGGGACTAGCGGGAGAAACGAGCAGTACTTC. Protein sequence: CASTGTSGRNEQYF.

The chain uses TRBV27 and TRBJ2-7; tentative D call: TRBD1 (6 bases). This CDR3 contains 12 residues. The germline V gene encodes CDR1 MNHEY and CDR2 SMNVEV (reference sequence). V lost 8 bases, J lost 6 bases, and 14 bases lay in between. The CDR3 sequence: CASRDKVSEQYF. CDR3 nucleotides: TGTGCCAGCCGGGACAAGGTAAGCGAGCAGTACTTC.

The J gene is TRBJ2-1, the V gene TRBV6-5; no firm D call. Trimming left V 6 bases short and J 5 bases short, with 8 bases between. CDR3 length: 12 residues. Germline V gives CDR1 MNHEY, CDR2 SVGAGI. CDR3 amino acids: CASSQNNNEQFF. For the CDR3, the DNA is TGTGCCAGCAGCCAGAACAACAATGAGCAGTTCTTC.

The V and J genes are TRBV6-5 and TRBJ2-7; 8 positions match TRBD2. CDR3 length: 15 amino acids. The germline V gene encodes CDR1 MNHEY and CDR2 SVGAGI. J gave up 0 bases and V 6 bases, and 7 bases lay outside the gene matches. The chain's CDR3 is CASRPLAESSYEQYF. CDR3 nucleotides: TGTGCCAGCAGGCCACTAGCGGAGAGCTCCTACGAGCAGTACTTC.

The table lists this clone with a few counts. V and J are TRBV7-2 and TRBJ1-4; tentatively, D is TRBD1 (6 bases). The CDR3 totals 14 residues. V lost 5 bases to trimming and J lost 8 bases, with 15 bases between them. The germline V gene has CDR1 SGHTA and CDR2 FQGNSA. The CDR3 spells CASSPQGGLEKLFF. The CDR3 nucleotides are TGTGCCAGCAGCCCACAGGGCGGACTAGAAAAACTGTTTTTT.

The V gene is TRBV14, the J gene TRBJ1-2, with TRBD1 as a possible D gene (6 bases). Trimming removed 4 bases at V and 7 bases at J, with 28 bases between. This CDR3 is 18 amino acids long. Per the germline V gene, CDR1 is SGHDN and CDR2 is FVKESK. In DNA, the CDR3 is TGTGCCAGCAGCCGACAAACAGGGTCCGCGACTTACGGCGGTGGCTACACCTTC. Translated: CASSRQTGSATYGGGYTF.

This clone showed up just a few times. The chain recombines TRBV2 with TRBJ2-2; 9 bases match TRBD2. CDR1 and CDR2 from the germline V gene are SNHLY and FYNNEI. The CDR3 consists of 20 residues. The ends lost 7 bases at V and 6 bases at J; junction bases unmatched: 24. The CDR3: CASKGTSKSSSGVSPGELFF. The CDR3 coding sequence is TGTGCCAGCAAGGGGACCTCCAAAAGCTCTAGCGGGGTCAGCCCCGGGGAGCTGTTTTTT. The full variable domain, its missing parts supplied by reference TRBV2 and TRBJ2-2, is EPEVTQTPSHQVTQMGQEVILRCVPISNHLYFYWYRQILGQKVEFLVSFYNNEISEKSEIFDDQFSVERPDGSNFTLKIRSTKLEDSAMYFCASKGTSKSSSGVSPGELFFGEGSRLTVL.

J is TRBJ2-3 and V is TRBV16; 13 bases line up with TRBD2. The CDR3 covers 17 residues. With 2 bases clipped from V and 3 bases from J, the junction kept 5 bases outside the gene matches. Per germline, CDR1 KGHSY and CDR2 FQNENV. CDR3 loop: CASSQRLAGGGTDTQYF. The CDR3 region has the DNA TGTGCCAGCAGCCAAAGACTAGCGGGAGGCGGGACAGATACGCAGTATTTT.

The rearrangement joins TRBV18 to TRBJ2-7; D gene uncertain. Germline V lookup: CDR1 KGHSH, CDR2 LQKENI. This CDR3 is built from 13 residues. The V end lost 3 bases, the J end lost 2 bases, and 8 bases lay between the germline ends. Here the CDR3 reads CASSPLSAYEQYF. The CDR3 coding sequence is TGTGCCAGCTCACCCCTTTCGGCCTACGAGCAGTACTTC. The full variable domain, in which reference TRBV18 and TRBJ2-7 provide the parts outside the CDR3, is NAGVMQNPRHLVRRRGQEARLRCSPMKGHSHVYWYRQLPEEGLKFMVYLQKENIIDESGMPKERFSAEFPKEGPSILRIQQVVRGDSAAYFCASSPLSAYEQYFGPGTRLTVT.

The chain has TRBV7-2 and TRBJ2-4, with 7 bases aligning to TRBD2. Germline CDR1 is SGHTA and CDR2 is FQGNSA. V dropped 5 bases and J dropped 8; count of bases not matched to a gene: 9. This CDR3 contains 14 residues. The CDR3 protein is CASSLREGSDIQYF. The CDR3, as DNA: TGTGCCAGCAGCCTTAGGGAGGGTTCTGACATTCAGTACTTC.

In its sample, this clone was seen a few times. The rearrangement links TRBV2 to TRBJ1-5, with unresolved D. The CDR3 runs to 12 residues. Germline lookup yields CDR1 SNHLY and CDR2 FYNNEI. V was trimmed by 4 bases and J by 9 bases, leaving 10 bases between them. CDR3 bases: TGTGCCAGCAGTGTCGCCCGAGGGCCCCAGCATTTT. Protein: CASSVARGPQHF.

On this clone: Different DNA sequences within this sample yield the same CDR3. The V gene is TRBV6-5, the J gene TRBJ2-7, with a tentative D call TRBD1 (5 bases). The CDR3 is made up of 16 amino acids. Trimming removed 0 bases at V and 0 bases at J, with 12 bases between. Germline CDR1 reads MNHEY; CDR2 reads SVGAGI. In nucleotides, the CDR3 is TGTGCCAGCAGTTACTCGACATCTGGGGCCTCCTACGAGCAGTACTTC. Translated, it gives CASSYSTSGASYEQYF.

The chain combines TRBV19 with TRBJ2-1, with 12 bases identical to TRBD2. This CDR3 is built from 17 residues. Germline V gene sequence: CDR1 LNHDA, CDR2 SQIVND (reference sequence). V was pared by 8 bases and J by 6 bases, with 14 bases of the junction left unmatched. This CDR3 is CASPPSKRTSGTNEQFF. In DNA form, the CDR3 reads TGTGCCAGTCCGCCCTCGAAGAGGACTAGCGGGACCAATGAGCAGTTCTTC.

This chain links TRBV9 with TRBJ2-2, with 9 bases lining up with TRBD2. Germline CDR1 SGDLS, CDR2 YYNGEE. The CDR3 runs to 16 residues. With 3 bases clipped from V and 2 bases from J, the junction kept 5 bases outside the gene matches. The CDR3 DNA sequence: TGTGCCAGCAGCGCTATAGCGGGGGCTAACACCGGGGAGCTGTTTTTT. It specifies CASSAIAGANTGELFF.

The chain links TRBV5-6 to TRBJ1-2; D perhaps matches TRBD1 (5 bases). Trimming pared 0 bases from V and 13 bases from J, leaving 19 bases between. From germline, CDR1 is SGHDT and CDR2 YYEEEE. CDR3 length: 14 residues. CDR3 bases: TGTGCCAGCAGCTTGGGACAGTCCGCAGCACCCAGCACCTTC. The encoded protein is CASSLGQSAAPSTF. Variable domain in full (rest from reference TRBV5-6 and TRBJ1-2): DAGVTQSPTHLIKTRGQQVTLRCSPKSGHDTVSWYQQALGQGPQFIFQYYEEEERQRGNFPDRFSGHQFPNYSSELNVNALLLGDSALYLCASSLGQSAAPSTFGSGTRLTVV.

This chain uses TRBV9 with TRBJ2-7, with D perhaps being TRBD1 or TRBD2 (5 bases each). V shed 4 bases and J shed 2 bases, with 13 bases lying between them. Looked up from germline, CDR1 is SGDLS and CDR2 is YYNGEE. This CDR3 comprises 14 residues. The CDR3 sequence is CASSSRDPPYEQYF. The CDR3 nucleotides are TGTGCCAGCAGCAGTCGGGACCCGCCCTACGAGCAGTACTTC.

The CDR3 DNA is TGTGCCAGCAGTTTATTCGGACAGAGCTCCTACGAGCAGTACTTC. It yields the protein CASSLFGQSSYEQYF. The chain combines TRBV28 with TRBJ2-7, with a tentative D call TRBD1 (6 bases). Germline lookup yields CDR1 MDHEN and CDR2 SYDVKM. The CDR3 spans 15 residues. V was pared by 1 base and J by 0 bases, with 10 bases between. Using reference TRBV28 and TRBJ2-7 for the parts outside the CDR3, the full variable domain is DVKVTQSSRYLVKRTGEKVFLECVQDMDHENMFWYRQDPGLGLRLIYFSYDVKMKEKGDIPEGYSVSREKKERFSLILESASTNQTSMYLCASSLFGQSSYEQYFGPGTRLTVT.

The chain combines TRBV6-1 with TRBJ2-7; D call uncertain. V was clipped by 7 bases and J by 4 bases, with 8 bases between them. Looked up from germline, CDR1 is MNHNS and CDR2 is SASEGT. The CDR3 consists of 11 residues. CDR3 protein: CASNQPYEQYF. DNA of the CDR3: TGTGCCAGCAATCAGCCGTACGAGCAGTACTTC.

The sample holds a few counts of this clone. The chain combines TRBV4-3 with TRBJ2-7; D may be TRBD1 (6 bases). CDR3 length: 16 amino acids. CDR1 is LGHNA and CDR2 is YSLEER in the germline V gene. V was shortened by 1 base and J by 2 bases, with 15 bases between the two germline ends. CDR3 sequence (DNA): TGCGCCAGCAGCCAAGGCCCTCCGGGACACCCCTACGAGCAGTACTTC. The encoded protein is CASSQGPPGHPYEQYF.

This chain joins TRBV6-6 and TRBJ1-5; D remains ambiguous. CDR3 length equals 13 residues. CDR1 and CDR2 from the germline V gene are MNHNY and SVGAGI (reference sequence). With 6 bases removed from V and 0 bases from J, the gap between germline ends came to 6 bases. CDR3 region: CASRTVSNQPQHF. For the CDR3, the DNA is TGTGCCAGCAGGACGGTTAGCAATCAGCCCCAGCATTTT.